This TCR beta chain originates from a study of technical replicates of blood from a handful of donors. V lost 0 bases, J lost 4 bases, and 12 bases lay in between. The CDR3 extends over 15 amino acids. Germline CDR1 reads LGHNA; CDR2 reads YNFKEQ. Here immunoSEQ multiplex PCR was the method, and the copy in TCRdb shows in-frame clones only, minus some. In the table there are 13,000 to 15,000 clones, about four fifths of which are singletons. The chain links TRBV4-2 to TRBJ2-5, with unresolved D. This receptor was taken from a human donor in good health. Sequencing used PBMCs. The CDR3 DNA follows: TGTGCCAGCAGCCAAGATGTGGAGCTAACAGAGACCCAGTACTTC. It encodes CASSQDVELTETQYF.